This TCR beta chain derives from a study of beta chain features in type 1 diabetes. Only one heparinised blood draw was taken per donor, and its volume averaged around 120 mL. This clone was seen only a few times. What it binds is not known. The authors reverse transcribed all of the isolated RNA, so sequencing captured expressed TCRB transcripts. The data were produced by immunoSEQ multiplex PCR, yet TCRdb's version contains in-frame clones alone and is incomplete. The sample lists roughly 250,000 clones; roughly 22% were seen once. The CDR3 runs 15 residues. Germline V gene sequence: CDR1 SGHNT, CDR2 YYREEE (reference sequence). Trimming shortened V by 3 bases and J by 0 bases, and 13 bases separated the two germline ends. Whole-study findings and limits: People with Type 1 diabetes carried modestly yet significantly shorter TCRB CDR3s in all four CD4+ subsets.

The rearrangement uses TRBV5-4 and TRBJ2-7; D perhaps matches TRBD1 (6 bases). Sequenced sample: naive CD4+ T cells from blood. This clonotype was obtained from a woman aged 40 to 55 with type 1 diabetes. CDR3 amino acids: CASSSDRWNSYEQYF. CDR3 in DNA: TGTGCCAGCAGCTCCGACAGGTGGAACTCCTACGAGCAGTACTTC.